The 9 T cell receptor beta chains below all came from one sample that was sequenced in a study of blood T cell repertoires in COVID-19. Clones were sequenced by immunoSEQ multiplex PCR, and TCRdb holds only the in-frame ones, with some missing. The sample shows approximately 38,000 clones, 75% to 95% of them seen only once. The specimen sequenced was peripheral blood. These receptors originate from a woman over 75 with acute or convalescent COVID-19.

This rearrangement joins TRBV7-2 to TRBJ2-7; 7 bases map to TRBD1. V shed 6 bases and J 1 base; nucleotides not matched to a gene: 9. There are 15 residues in the CDR3. Germline V gene lookup returns CDR1 SGHTA and CDR2 FQGNSA. The CDR3 DNA reads TGTGCCAGCAGTCAAGGGGGACAGAAGTCCTACGAGCAGTACTTC. The encoded protein is CASSQGGQKSYEQYF.

The chain has TRBV7-2 and TRBJ1-4; no firm D call. V was trimmed by 1 base and J by 4 bases, leaving 13 bases between them. The germline gives CDR1 SGHTA, CDR2 FQGNSA. The CDR3 runs to 16 residues. The CDR3, as DNA: TGTGCCAGCAGCTTAGTAACAACCCGGGGTAATGAAAAACTGTTTTTT. Translation gives CASSLVTTRGNEKLFF.

This clone was recorded only once. CDR3 amino acids: CAISETTGVFNYGYTF. The CDR3 DNA sequence: TGTGCCATCAGTGAAACGACAGGGGTCTTTAACTATGGCTACACCTTC. The chain uses TRBV10-3 and TRBJ1-2, with TRBD1 matching over 8 bases. The CDR3 consists of 16 residues. The J segment lost 1 base and the V segment lost 3 bases, leaving 7 bases of the junction unmatched. The germline CDR1 and CDR2 sequences are ENHRY and SYGVKD.

In its sample, this clone was seen once. The rearrangement joins TRBV28 to TRBJ1-2, with a weak D call TRBD1 (6 bases). V lost 7 bases to trimming and J lost 6 bases, with 18 bases between them. Germline V CDR1 and CDR2: MDHEN, SYDVKM. This CDR3 has 14 residues. The CDR3 sequence: CASTRDKSLHGYTF. The CDR3 DNA follows: TGTGCCAGCACCCGGGACAAGAGTTTACATGGCTACACCTTC.

This clone was seen a few times. This sequence joins TRBV4-1 and TRBJ2-5; the match to TRBD2 covers 10 bases. This CDR3 comprises 16 residues. J was trimmed by 3 bases and V by 6 bases; bases with no gene match: 10. Germline V CDR1 and CDR2: MGHRA, YSYEKL. The CDR3 spells CASSPGTSAGEETQYF. Here the CDR3 DNA reads TGCGCCAGCAGTCCGGGGACTAGCGCGGGAGAAGAGACCCAGTACTTC.

The V call is TRBV5-4, the J call TRBJ1-4; D may be TRBD1 (5 bases). Germline values: CDR1 SGHNT, CDR2 YYREEE (reference sequence). The CDR3 covers 13 residues. V was trimmed by 4 bases and J by 6 bases, leaving 10 bases between them. The CDR3 nucleotides are TGTGCCAGCAGCCCGGGACTTTATGAAAAACTGTTTTTT. This sequence encodes CASSPGLYEKLFF.

This clone has only a few counts. V usage is TRBV7-9 and J usage is TRBJ2-1; 7 positions match TRBD1. Germline CDR1 reads SEHNR; CDR2 reads FQNEAQ (reference sequence). V lost 1 base, J lost 6 bases, and 3 bases stayed unmatched. The CDR3 spans 14 residues. The CDR3 DNA reads as TGTGCCAGCAGCTTAGGACAGGGATTCAATGAGCAGTTCTTC. As protein: CASSLGQGFNEQFF.

The chain employs TRBV5-1 and TRBJ1-1; 7 bases line up with TRBD1. The CDR3 loop spans 15 amino acids. Germline trimming cut 3 bases from V and 1 base from J; bases unmatched to any gene: 6. Germline V gene sequence: CDR1 SGHRS, CDR2 YFSETQ. The CDR3 is CASSSIGQANTEAFF. In DNA, the CDR3 is TGCGCCAGCAGCTCGATTGGACAGGCGAACACTGAAGCTTTCTTT.

This sequence joins TRBV6-5 and TRBJ2-2; a weak D match, TRBD1 (6 bases). V lost 6 bases and J 3 bases, leaving 14 bases between the germline ends. The germline V gene encodes CDR1 MNHEY and CDR2 SVGAGI. This CDR3 comprises 15 residues. DNA for the CDR3: TGTGCCAGCAGCCCAGGACAGTGGGACACCGGGGAGCTGTTTTTT. It translates to CASSPGQWDTGELFF.